These T cell receptor beta chains were read from a single sample in a study of early T cells in non-severe SARS-CoV-2 infection. Using its own MiXCR run on the 5' RACE reads, TCRdb lists one record per CDR3 protein. Counted here are 68,000 or so distinct CDR3 sequences, around 13% occurring once; the ten biggest clones make up about 4.3%. Sequenced: whole blood. These receptors were taken from an adult who was a healthcare worker with PCR-confirmed SARS-CoV-2 infection or an uninfected control (not recorded which). The CDR3 runs from the conserved cysteine through the conserved F or W. D genes are given only for firm matches. The listing skips clone size in some rows; elsewhere it reads once, few, many or a size class.

>.|TRBV5-1|TRBJ2-3|.
TGCGCCAGCAGCTTGGGGCTAGGAGTGGGGGATACGCAGTATTTT
CASSLGLGVGDTQYF
>many|TRBV12-5|TRBJ1-5|TRBD1
TGTGCTAGTGTCCCCGGGACAGTAGGTCAGCCCCAGCATTTT
CASVPGTVGQPQHF
>.|TRBV5-1|TRBJ2-5|TRBD2
TGCGCCAGCAGCGAGGCCAGCGGGGGGCCCCAAGAGACCCAGTACTTC
CASSEASGGPQETQYF
>many|TRBV30|TRBJ1-6|TRBD1
TGTGCCTGGTCCGGGACAGAGAATTCACCCCTCCACTTT
CAWSGTENSPLHF
>.|TRBV7-2|TRBJ1-2|.
TGTGCCAGCAGCTTAGATGGAGTGGATGGCTACACCTTC
CASSLDGVDGYTF
>many|TRBV5-4|TRBJ2-1|.
TGTGCCAGCACCCTTCCAGGGTACAATGAGCAGTTCTTC
CASTLPGYNEQFF
>many|TRBV5-1|TRBJ2-1|TRBD1
TGCGCCAGCAGCGCGGGGGACAGGGGGCTGGTGAATGAGCAGTTCTTC
CASSAGDRGLVNEQFF
>many|TRBV7-9|TRBJ2-7|.
TGTGCCGGCCGACGAGGGGACTCCTACGAGCAGTACTTC
CAGRRGDSYEQYF
>many|TRBV12-3/TRBV12-4|TRBJ2-6|.
TGTGCCAGCAGGCCCAGGGTCGCTGGGGCCAACGTCCTGACTTTC
CASRPRVAGANVLTF
>.|TRBV29-1|TRBJ2-5|TRBD2
TGCAGCGTTGAGGGGCGGGGGGCGGTCGAGACCCAGTACTTC
CSVEGRGAVETQYF
>many|TRBV7-9|TRBJ2-1|.
TGTGCCAGCTTAGGGGTGGTGGAGAGTGAGCAGTTCTTC
CASLGVVESEQFF
>.|TRBV6-5|TRBJ1-4|.
TGTGCCAGCAGTTACTCTACACGAAGTTTGTTCTTGGATGAAAAACTGTTTTTT
CASSYSTRSLFLDEKLFF
>many|TRBV18|TRBJ1-2|.
TGTGCCAGCTCACGTGGAGTGGGGGACTATGGCTACACCTTC
CASSRGVGDYGYTF
>many|TRBV18|TRBJ1-2|.
TGTGCCAGCTCACCCCAGGGCCGCTATGGCTACACCTTC
CASSPQGRYGYTF
>few|TRBV13|TRBJ2-5|.
TGTGCCAGCAGCCCGGCCCTAGCCAGGGAGACCCAGTACTTC
CASSPALARETQYF
>many|TRBV5-1|TRBJ1-3|.
TGCGCCAGCAGCTGGGGGGGCGCCTCTGGAAACACCATATATTTT
CASSWGGASGNTIYF
>.|TRBV29-1|TRBJ2-3|.
TGCAGCGTTGACTGGTCAGGGGTGAATACGCAGTATTTT
CSVDWSGVNTQYF
>.|TRBV7-7|TRBJ2-5|TRBD2
TGTGCTAGCAGCTTAGGCCCCTCCACTAGCGGAGAGACCCAGTACTTC
CASSLGPSTSGETQYF
>many|TRBV9|TRBJ2-5|.
TGTGCCAGCAGCGTAGCCAGGATTGGAGAGGAGACCCAGTACTTC
CASSVARIGEETQYF
>many|TRBV7-2|TRBJ2-7|.
TGTGCCAGCAGCTCCAAGACAGGACGCTACGAGCAGTACTTC
CASSSKTGRYEQYF
>many|TRBV4-3|TRBJ2-6|TRBD2
TGCGCCAGCAGCCAAGATGGCCTAGCGGGGATTGGTGGGGCCAACGTCCTGACTTTC
CASSQDGLAGIGGANVLTF
>many|TRBV6-1|TRBJ2-3|.
TGTGCCAGCAGTGAATTTGCCTCTAGCACAGATACGCAGTATTTT
CASSEFASSTDTQYF
>few|TRBV12-5|TRBJ2-3|.
TGTGCTAGTGGCCTTGGGCGCACAGATACGCAGTATTTT
CASGLGRTDTQYF
>many|TRBV11-2|TRBJ2-3|.
TGTGCCAGCAGCTTAGATTGGCTCACAGATACGCAGTATTTT
CASSLDWLTDTQYF
>many|TRBV12-3/TRBV12-4|TRBJ1-6|TRBD1
TGTGCCAGCAGTCTACGACAGGGATCCTCACCCCTCCACTTT
CASSLRQGSSPLHF
>many|TRBV12-5|TRBJ2-1|TRBD1
TGTGCTAGTGGTTCGGGACAGGTGTACAATGAGCAGTTCTTC
CASGSGQVYNEQFF
>many|TRBV5-1|TRBJ2-7|TRBD1
TGCGCCAGCAGCTTGGAGGGGACAGGACCTAACGAGCAGTACTTC
CASSLEGTGPNEQYF
>few|TRBV3-1|TRBJ2-2|.
TGTGCCAGCAGCTATAGCGTTAACGGGGAGCTGTTTTTT
CASSYSVNGELFF
>.|TRBV29-1|TRBJ2-7|.
TGCAGCGCGAGGAGTGGCGAGCAGTACTTC
CSARSGEQYF
>few|TRBV7-9|TRBJ1-6|.
TGTGCCAGCAGCTTAGTGGGACAATCAAATTCACCCCTCCACTTT
CASSLVGQSNSPLHF
>many|TRBV5-5|TRBJ1-2|.
TGTGCCAGCAGCCCGGCACACTATGGCTACACCTTC
CASSPAHYGYTF
>.|TRBV11-2|TRBJ2-4|.
TGTGCCAGCAGCCGTGGAGGGGGAGCCAAAAACATTCAGTACTTC
CASSRGGGAKNIQYF
>many|TRBV18|TRBJ2-1|.
TGTGCCAGCTCACCACCGGTGACTACTTCATACAATGAGCAGTTCTTC
CASSPPVTTSYNEQFF
>many|TRBV7-2|TRBJ2-7|.
TGTGCCAGCAGCCACAGCACAGGTAAAACCTACGAGCAGTACTTC
CASSHSTGKTYEQYF
>.|TRBV6-2/TRBV6-3|TRBJ2-1|TRBD1
TGTGCCAGCAGTTACGACAGGGCCCGTGGGAATGAGCAGTTCTTC
CASSYDRARGNEQFF
>many|TRBV29-1|TRBJ1-1|.
TGCAGCGTTGAAGGGGGGAGAACTGAAGCTTTCTTT
CSVEGGRTEAFF
>many|TRBV7-9|TRBJ2-5|TRBD1
TGTGCCAGCAGCTTAGTGACAGGGGGCCAAGAGACCCAGTACTTC
CASSLVTGGQETQYF
>few|TRBV5-6|TRBJ1-2|.
TGTGCCAGCAGCTTCCGCGGGGAATTGTTCTATGGCTACACCTTC
CASSFRGELFYGYTF
>many|TRBV7-9|TRBJ1-5|TRBD1
TGTGCCAGCAGCTTAATGGGGACAGGAGATCAGCCCCAGCATTTT
CASSLMGTGDQPQHF
>few|TRBV6-6|TRBJ2-7|TRBD1
TGTGCCAGCAGTTACTCGGGACAGGGTGGCAGCTACGAGCAGTACTTC
CASSYSGQGGSYEQYF
>.|TRBV5-5|TRBJ2-2|.
TGTGCCAGCAGCACCCGGGGCACTGGGGAGCTGTTTTTT
CASSTRGTGELFF
>few|TRBV6-1|TRBJ1-4|.
TGTGCCAGCAGTGAGATTGGCGGTGAAAAACTGTTTTTT
CASSEIGGEKLFF
>few|TRBV7-9|TRBJ1-6|TRBD1
TGTGCCAGCAGCAGCTTCGGACAGGGTTTTTCACCCCTCCACTTT
CASSSFGQGFSPLHF
>many|TRBV5-1|TRBJ1-6|.
TGCGCCAGCAGCTTGAAACAGGCGGTGGGTTCACCCCTCCACTTT
CASSLKQAVGSPLHF
>many|TRBV18|TRBJ1-4|.
TGTGCCAGCTCACCACCTTCGCTACCGGGAAAACTGTTTTTT
CASSPPSLPGKLFF
>.|TRBV20-1|TRBJ2-5|TRBD1
TGCAGTGCTCGGACAGGGCTCCGAGAGACCCAGTACTTC
CSARTGLRETQYF
>few|TRBV5-5|TRBJ1-2|.
TGTGCCAGCAGCTTGAGCACTTGGGGCTACACCTTC
CASSLSTWGYTF
>few|TRBV6-1|TRBJ2-5|.
TGTGCCAGCAGACGGGTCACCCAAGAGACCCAGTACTTC
CASRRVTQETQYF
>.|TRBV29-1|TRBJ2-3|TRBD2
TGCAGCGTTGAAGACCTACTAGCGGAGATTAGCACAGATACGCAGTATTTT
CSVEDLLAEISTDTQYF
>many|TRBV12-3/TRBV12-4|TRBJ2-5|.
TGTGCCAGCAGTTTAAGCAGGCACCAAGAGACCCAGTACTTC
CASSLSRHQETQYF
>.|TRBV20-1|TRBJ1-1|.
TGCAGTGCTAGAGTTCGGACCGGGACGAACACTGAAGCTTTCTTT
CSARVRTGTNTEAFF
>many|TRBV11-2|TRBJ1-6|.
TGTGCCAGCAGCTTAGATAGGAATTCACCCCTCCACTTT
CASSLDRNSPLHF
>few|TRBV29-1|TRBJ1-2|.
TGCAGCGTTGAGGCCCCTTATGGCTACACCTTC
CSVEAPYGYTF